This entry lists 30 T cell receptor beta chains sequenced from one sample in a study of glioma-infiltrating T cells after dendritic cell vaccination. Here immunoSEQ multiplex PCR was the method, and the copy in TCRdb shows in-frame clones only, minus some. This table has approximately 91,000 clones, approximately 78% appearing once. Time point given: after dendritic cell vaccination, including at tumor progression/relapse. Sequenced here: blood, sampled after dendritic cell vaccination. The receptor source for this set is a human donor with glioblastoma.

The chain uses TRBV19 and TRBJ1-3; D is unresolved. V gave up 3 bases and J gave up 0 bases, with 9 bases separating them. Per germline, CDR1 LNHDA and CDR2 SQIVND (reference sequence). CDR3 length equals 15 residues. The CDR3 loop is CASSILAGSGNTIYF. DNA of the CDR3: TGTGCCAGTAGTATTCTCGCAGGCTCTGGAAACACCATATATTTT.

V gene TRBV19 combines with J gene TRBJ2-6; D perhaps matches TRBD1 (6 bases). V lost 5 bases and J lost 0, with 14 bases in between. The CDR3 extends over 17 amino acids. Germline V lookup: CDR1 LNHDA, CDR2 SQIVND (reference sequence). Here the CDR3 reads CASSGGRINSGANVLTF. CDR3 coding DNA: TGTGCCAGTAGTGGGGGCAGGATCAACTCTGGGGCCAACGTCCTGACTTTC.

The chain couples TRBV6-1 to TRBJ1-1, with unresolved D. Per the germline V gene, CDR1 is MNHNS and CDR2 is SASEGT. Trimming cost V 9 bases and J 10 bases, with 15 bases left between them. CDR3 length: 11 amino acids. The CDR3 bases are TGTGCCAGTAGAGCTAAGCGGGTAGCTTTCTTT. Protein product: CASRAKRVAFF.

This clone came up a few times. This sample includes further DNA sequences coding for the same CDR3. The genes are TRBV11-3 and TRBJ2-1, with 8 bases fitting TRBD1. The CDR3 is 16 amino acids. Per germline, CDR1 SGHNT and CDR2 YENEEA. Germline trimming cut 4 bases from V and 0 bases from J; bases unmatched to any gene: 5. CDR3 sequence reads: CASSSRDRGSYNEQFF. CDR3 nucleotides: TGTGCCAGCAGCTCAAGAGACAGGGGCTCCTACAATGAGCAGTTCTTC.

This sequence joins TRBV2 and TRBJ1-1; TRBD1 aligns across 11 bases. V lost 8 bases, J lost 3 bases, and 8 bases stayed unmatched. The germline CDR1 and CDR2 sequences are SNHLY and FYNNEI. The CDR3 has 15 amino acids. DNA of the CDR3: TGTGCCAGCGTCGGGACAGGGGGTGTCTACACTGAAGCTTTCTTT. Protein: CASVGTGGVYTEAFF.

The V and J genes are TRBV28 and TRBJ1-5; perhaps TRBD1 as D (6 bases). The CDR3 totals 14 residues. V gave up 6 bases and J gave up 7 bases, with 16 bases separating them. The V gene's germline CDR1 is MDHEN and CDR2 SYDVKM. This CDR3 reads CASRRPRGEQPQHF. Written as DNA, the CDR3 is TGTGCCAGCAGGCGTCCCAGGGGCGAACAGCCCCAGCATTTT.

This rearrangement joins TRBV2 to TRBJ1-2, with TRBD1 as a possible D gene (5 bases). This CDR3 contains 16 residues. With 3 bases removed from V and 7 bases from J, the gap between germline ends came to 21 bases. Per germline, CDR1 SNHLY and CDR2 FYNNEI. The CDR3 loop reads CASSEGLSAVGPGYTF. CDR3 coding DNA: TGTGCCAGCAGTGAGGGACTATCAGCAGTCGGGCCTGGCTACACCTTC.

The CDR3 loop reads CASSLGGGVVQGENGYTF. The DNA of the CDR3 is TGTGCCAGCAGCTTAGGAGGCGGGGTTGTGCAGGGGGAGAATGGCTACACCTTC. The rearrangement uses TRBV7-2 and TRBJ1-2; 7 bases match TRBD1. J was trimmed by 6 bases and V by 1 base; bases with no gene match: 17. The CDR3 spans 18 residues. Germline CDR1 reads SGHTA; CDR2 reads FQGNSA. Full variable domain (outside the CDR3, taken from reference TRBV7-2 and TRBJ1-2): GAGVSQSPSNKVTEKGKDVELRCDPISGHTALYWYRQSLGQGLEFLIYFQGNSAPDKSGLPSDRFSAERTGGSVSTLTIQRTQQEDSAVYLCASSLGGGVVQGENGYTFGSGTRLTVV.

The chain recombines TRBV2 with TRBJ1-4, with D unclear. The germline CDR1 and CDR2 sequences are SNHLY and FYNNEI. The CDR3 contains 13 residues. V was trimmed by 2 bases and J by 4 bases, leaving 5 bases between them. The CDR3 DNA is TGTGCCAGCAGTGAAACGGGTAATGAAAAACTGTTTTTT. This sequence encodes CASSETGNEKLFF.

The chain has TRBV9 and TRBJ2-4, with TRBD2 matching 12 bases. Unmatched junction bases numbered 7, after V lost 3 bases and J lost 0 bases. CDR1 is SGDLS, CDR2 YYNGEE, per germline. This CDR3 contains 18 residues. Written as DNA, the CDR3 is TGTGCCAGCAGCGCCCTAGCGGGGGGGGTTTTAGCCAAAAACATTCAGTACTTC. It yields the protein CASSALAGGVLAKNIQYF.

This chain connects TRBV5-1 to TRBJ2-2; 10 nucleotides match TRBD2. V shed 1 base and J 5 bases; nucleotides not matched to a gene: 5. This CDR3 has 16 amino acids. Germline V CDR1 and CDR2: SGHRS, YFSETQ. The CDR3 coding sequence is TGCGCCAGCAGCTTGTGGCTAGCGGGGGTTACCGGGGAGCTGTTTTTT. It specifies CASSLWLAGVTGELFF.

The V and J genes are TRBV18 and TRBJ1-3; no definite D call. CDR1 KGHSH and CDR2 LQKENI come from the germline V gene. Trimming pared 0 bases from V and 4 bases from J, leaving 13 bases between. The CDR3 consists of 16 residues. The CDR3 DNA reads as TGTGCCAGCTCACCACCTGGACTGGCATTGGGAAACACCATATATTTT. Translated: CASSPPGLALGNTIYF. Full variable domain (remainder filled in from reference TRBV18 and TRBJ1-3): NAGVMQNPRHLVRRRGQEARLRCSPMKGHSHVYWYRQLPEEGLKFMVYLQKENIIDESGMPKERFSAEFPKEGPSILRIQQVVRGDSAAYFCASSPPGLALGNTIYFGEGSWLTVV.

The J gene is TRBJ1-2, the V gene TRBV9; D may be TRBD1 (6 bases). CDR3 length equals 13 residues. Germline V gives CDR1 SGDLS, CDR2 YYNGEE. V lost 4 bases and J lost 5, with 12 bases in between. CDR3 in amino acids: CASSQDSNYGYTF. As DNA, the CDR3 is TGTGCCAGCAGCCAGGACAGTAATTATGGCTACACCTTC.

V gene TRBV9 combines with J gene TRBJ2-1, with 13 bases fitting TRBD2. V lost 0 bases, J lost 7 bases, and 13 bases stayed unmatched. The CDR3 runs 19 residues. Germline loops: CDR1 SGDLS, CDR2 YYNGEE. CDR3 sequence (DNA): TGTGCCAGCAGCGTAGCTACGACTAGCGGGGGGTTGAGTGGGAATGAGCAGTTCTTC. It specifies CASSVATTSGGLSGNEQFF.

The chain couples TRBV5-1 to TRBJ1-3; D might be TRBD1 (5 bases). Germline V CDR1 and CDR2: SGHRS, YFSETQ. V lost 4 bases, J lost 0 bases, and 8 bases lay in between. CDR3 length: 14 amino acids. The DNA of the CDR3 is TGCGCCAGCAGCGGGGGGAGCTCTGGAAACACCATATATTTT. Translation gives CASSGGSSGNTIYF.

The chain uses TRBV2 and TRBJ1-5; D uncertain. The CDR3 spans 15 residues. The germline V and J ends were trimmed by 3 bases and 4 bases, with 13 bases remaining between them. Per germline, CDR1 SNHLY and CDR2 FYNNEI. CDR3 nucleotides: TGTGCCAGCAGTGAGGGCCGACAAAGGAATCAGCCCCAGCATTTT. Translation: CASSEGRQRNQPQHF.

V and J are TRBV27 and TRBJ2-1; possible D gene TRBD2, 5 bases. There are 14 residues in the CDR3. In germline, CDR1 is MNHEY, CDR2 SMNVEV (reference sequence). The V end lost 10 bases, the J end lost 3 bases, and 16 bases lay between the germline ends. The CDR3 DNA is TGTGCCACCAGCCTCGTTAGCGTCTACAATGAGCAGTTCTTC. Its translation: CATSLVSVYNEQFF.

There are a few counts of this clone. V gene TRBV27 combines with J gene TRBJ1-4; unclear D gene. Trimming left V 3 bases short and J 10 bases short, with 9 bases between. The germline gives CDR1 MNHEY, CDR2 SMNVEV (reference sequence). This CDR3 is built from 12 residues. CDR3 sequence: CASSFSGGKLFF. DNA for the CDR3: TGTGCCAGCAGTTTCTCAGGTGGAAAACTGTTTTTT.

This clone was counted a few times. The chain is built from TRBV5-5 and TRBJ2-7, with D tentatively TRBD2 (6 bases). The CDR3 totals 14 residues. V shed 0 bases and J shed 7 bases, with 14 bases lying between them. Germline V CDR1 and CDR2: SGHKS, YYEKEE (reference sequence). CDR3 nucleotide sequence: TGTGCCAGCAGCTTGGCGGCGGGAACGCGAGAGCAGTACGTC. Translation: CASSLAAGTREQYV.

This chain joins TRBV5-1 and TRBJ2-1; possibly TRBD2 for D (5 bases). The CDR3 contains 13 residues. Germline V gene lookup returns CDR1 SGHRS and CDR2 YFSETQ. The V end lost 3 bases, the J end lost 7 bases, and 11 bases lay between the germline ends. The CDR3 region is CASSSDFANEQFF. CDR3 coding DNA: TGCGCCAGCAGCTCGGACTTCGCGAATGAGCAGTTCTTC.

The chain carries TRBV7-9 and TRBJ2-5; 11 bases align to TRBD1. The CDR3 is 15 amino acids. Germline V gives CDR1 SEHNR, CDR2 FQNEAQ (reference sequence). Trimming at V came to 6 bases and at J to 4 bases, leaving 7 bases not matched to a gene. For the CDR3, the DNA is TGTGCCAGCAGAAAGGACAGGGGGCAGGGAGAGACCCAGTACTTC. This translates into CASRKDRGQGETQYF. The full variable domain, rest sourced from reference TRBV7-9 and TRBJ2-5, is DTGVSQNPRHKITKRGQNVTFRCDPISEHNRLYWYRQTLGQGPEFLTYFQNEAQLEKSRLLSDRFSAERPKGSFSTLEIQRTEQGDSAMYLCASRKDRGQGETQYFGPGTRLLVL.

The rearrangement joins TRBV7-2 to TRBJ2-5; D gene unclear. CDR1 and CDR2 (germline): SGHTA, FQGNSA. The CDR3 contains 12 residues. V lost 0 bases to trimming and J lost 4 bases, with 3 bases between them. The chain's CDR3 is CASSLARETQYF. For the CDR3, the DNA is TGTGCCAGCAGCTTAGCCAGAGAGACCCAGTACTTC.

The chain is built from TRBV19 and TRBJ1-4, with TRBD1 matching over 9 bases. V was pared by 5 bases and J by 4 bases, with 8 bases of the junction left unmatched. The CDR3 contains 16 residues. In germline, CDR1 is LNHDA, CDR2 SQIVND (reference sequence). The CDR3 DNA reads TGTGCCAGTAGTTCCGGACAGGGGCTCTTTAATGAAAAACTGTTTTTT. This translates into CASSSGQGLFNEKLFF.

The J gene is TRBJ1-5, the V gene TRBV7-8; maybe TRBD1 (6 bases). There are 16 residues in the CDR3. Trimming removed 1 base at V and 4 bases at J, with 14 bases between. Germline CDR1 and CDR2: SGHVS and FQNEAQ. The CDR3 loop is CASSLEDPGVNQPQHF. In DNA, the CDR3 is TGTGCCAGCAGCTTAGAAGACCCAGGGGTGAATCAGCCCCAGCATTTT.

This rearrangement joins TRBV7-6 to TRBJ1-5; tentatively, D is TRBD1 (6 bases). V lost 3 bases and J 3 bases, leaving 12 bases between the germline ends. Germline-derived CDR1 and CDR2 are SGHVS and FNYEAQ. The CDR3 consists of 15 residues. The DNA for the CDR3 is TGTGCCAGCAGCTTTGATCAGGGGCCCAATCAGCCCCAGCATTTT. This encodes CASSFDQGPNQPQHF. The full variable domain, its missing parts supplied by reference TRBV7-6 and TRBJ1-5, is GAGVSQSPRYKVTKRGQDVALRCDPISGHVSLYWYRQALGQGPEFLTYFNYEAQQDKSGLPNDRFSAERPEGSISTLTIQRTEQRDSAMYRCASSFDQGPNQPQHFGDGTRLSIL.

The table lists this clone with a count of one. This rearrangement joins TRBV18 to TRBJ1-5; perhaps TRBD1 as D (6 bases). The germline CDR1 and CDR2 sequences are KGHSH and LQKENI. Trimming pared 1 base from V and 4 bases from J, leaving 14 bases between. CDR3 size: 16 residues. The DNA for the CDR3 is TGTGCCAGCTCACCACGTGGACAGTCGAAAAATCAGCCCCAGCATTTT. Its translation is CASSPRGQSKNQPQHF.

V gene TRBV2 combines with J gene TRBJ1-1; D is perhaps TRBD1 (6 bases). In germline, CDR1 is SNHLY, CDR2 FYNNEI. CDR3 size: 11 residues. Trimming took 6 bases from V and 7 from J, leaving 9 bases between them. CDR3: CASRSGVEAFF. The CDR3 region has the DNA TGTGCCAGCAGGTCAGGGGTTGAAGCTTTCTTT.

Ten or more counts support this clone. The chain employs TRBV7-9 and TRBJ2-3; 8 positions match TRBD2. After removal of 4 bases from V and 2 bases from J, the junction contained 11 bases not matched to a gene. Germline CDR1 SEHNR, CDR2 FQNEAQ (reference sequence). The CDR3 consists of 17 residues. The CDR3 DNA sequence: TGTGCCAGCAGCTCCGCCAACCTAGCGGGCATCACAGATACGCAGTATTTT. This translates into CASSSANLAGITDTQYF.

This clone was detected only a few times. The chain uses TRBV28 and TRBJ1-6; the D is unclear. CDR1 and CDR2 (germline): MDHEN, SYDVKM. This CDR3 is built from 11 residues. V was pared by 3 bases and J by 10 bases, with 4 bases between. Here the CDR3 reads CASSFRSPLHF. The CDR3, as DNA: TGTGCCAGCAGTTTCAGGTCACCCCTCCACTTT. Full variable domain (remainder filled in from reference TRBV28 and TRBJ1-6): DVKVTQSSRYLVKRTGEKVFLECVQDMDHENMFWYRQDPGLGLRLIYFSYDVKMKEKGDIPEGYSVSREKKERFSLILESASTNQTSMYLCASSFRSPLHFGNGTRLTVT.

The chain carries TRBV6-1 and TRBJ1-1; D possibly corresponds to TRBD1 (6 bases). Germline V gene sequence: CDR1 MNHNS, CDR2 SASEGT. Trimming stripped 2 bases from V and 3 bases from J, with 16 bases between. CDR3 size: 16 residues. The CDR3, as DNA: TGTGCCAGCAGTGAATTCCAGGGGAGGGTGGACACTGAAGCTTTCTTT. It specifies CASSEFQGRVDTEAFF.